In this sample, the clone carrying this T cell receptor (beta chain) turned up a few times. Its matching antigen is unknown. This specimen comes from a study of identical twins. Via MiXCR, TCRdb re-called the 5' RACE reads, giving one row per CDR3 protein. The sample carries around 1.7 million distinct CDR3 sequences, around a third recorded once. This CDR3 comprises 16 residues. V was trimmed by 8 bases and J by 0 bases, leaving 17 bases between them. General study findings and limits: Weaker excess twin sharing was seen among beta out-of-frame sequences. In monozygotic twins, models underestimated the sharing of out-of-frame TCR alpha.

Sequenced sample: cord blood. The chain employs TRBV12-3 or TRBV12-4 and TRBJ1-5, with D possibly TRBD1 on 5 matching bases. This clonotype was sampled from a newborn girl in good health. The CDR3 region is CASGGRQLYSNQPQHF. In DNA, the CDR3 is TGTGCCAGCGGCGGGAGACAGCTTTATAGCAATCAGCCCCAGCATTTT.